This entry concerns a single T cell receptor beta chain. The repertoire was sequenced with immunoSEQ multiplex PCR; TCRdb's copy has only in-frame clones and lacks some. The sample yields about 120,000 clones, around 88% seen once. This sample is drawn from a study of blood T cell repertoires in COVID-19. Germline loops: CDR1 SGHRS, CDR2 YFSETQ. V lost 3 bases and J lost 8, with 12 bases in between. CDR3 length equals 13 residues. The sample was peripheral blood. This receptor was obtained from a man aged 50 to 60 with acute or convalescent COVID-19. This chain uses TRBV5-1 with TRBJ2-4, with a weak D call TRBD2 (6 bases). CDR3 sequence: CASSSGLKDIQYF. DNA for the CDR3: TGCGCCAGCAGCTCGGGACTCAAGGACATTCAGTACTTC.